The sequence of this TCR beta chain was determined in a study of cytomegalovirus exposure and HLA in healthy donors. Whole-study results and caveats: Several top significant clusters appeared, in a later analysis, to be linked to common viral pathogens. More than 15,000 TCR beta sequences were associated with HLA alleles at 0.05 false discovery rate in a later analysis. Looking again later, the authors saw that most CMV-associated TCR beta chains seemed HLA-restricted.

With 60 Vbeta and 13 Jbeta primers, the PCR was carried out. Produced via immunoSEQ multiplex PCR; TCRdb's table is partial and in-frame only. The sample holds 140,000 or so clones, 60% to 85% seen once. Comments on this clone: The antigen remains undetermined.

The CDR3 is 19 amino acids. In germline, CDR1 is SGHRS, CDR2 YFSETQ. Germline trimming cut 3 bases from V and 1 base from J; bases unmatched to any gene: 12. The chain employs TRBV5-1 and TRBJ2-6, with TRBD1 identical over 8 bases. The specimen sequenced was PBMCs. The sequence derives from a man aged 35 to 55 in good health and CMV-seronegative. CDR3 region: CASSYRGQGGISGANVLTF. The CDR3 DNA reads TGCGCCAGCAGCTATCGTGGACAGGGCGGGATTTCTGGGGCCAACGTCCTGACTTTC. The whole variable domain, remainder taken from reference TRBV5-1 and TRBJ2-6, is KAGVTQTPRYLIKTRGQQVTLSCSPISGHRSVSWYQQTPGQGLQFLFEYFSETQRNKGNFPGRFSGRQFSNSRSEMNVSTLELGDSALYLCASSYRGQGGISGANVLTFGAGSRLTVL.